These 21 T cell receptor beta chains share one sample of origin, sequenced in a study of blood T cell repertoires in COVID-19. Profiling relied on immunoSEQ multiplex PCR, and the TCRdb table lists in-frame clones only, not all of them. There are around 300,000 clones in the sample; around 90% occur only once, and 1.5% to 2% lies in the top ten. The sequenced material came from PBMCs or T cells enriched from blood (not recorded which). The receptor set was obtained from a woman aged 40 to 50 who had recovered from COVID-19.

V is TRBV18 and J is TRBJ2-4; 10 nucleotides match TRBD1. Losses at the gene ends were 2 bases for V and 6 bases for J; bases not matched to a gene: 25. The CDR3 has 22 amino acids. From germline, CDR1 is KGHSH and CDR2 LQKENI. The CDR3 spells CASSPTWPSTITPGQGINIQYF. CDR3 DNA sequence: TGTGCCAGCTCACCAACTTGGCCGAGCACAATTACTCCGGGACAGGGGATAAACATTCAGTACTTC.

The chain is built from TRBV10-1 and TRBJ2-1; TRBD2 aligns across 8 bases. The CDR3 totals 15 residues. The V gene end was trimmed by 6 bases and the J gene end by 2 bases; junction bases not matched to a gene: 6. Germline V gene data show CDR1 as WNHNN and CDR2 as SYGVQD (reference sequence). CDR3 nucleotides: TGCGCCAGCAGCGCGCGGGGGGAAACCTACAATGAGCAGTTCTTC. Translating it yields CASSARGETYNEQFF.

This chain connects TRBV5-1 to TRBJ2-7; TRBD2 aligns across 9 bases. The CDR3 is 15 amino acids. Trimming took 4 bases from V and 2 from J; bases not matched to a gene: 7. Germline-derived CDR1 and CDR2 are SGHRS and YFSETQ. CDR3 bases: TGCGCCAGCAGCCCGGAGGCTAGCGGGACCTACGAGCAGTACTTC. Its protein is CASSPEASGTYEQYF.

The V call is TRBV30, the J call TRBJ1-4; no reliable D call. Germline CDR1 is GTSNPN and CDR2 is SVGIG (reference sequence). There are 13 residues in the CDR3. Trimming removed 5 bases from V and 11 bases from J, with 18 bases in between. The CDR3 reads CAWGGRPFGKLFF. Written as DNA, the CDR3 is TGTGCCTGGGGAGGACGGCCCTTCGGGAAACTGTTTTTT.

The CDR3 coding sequence is TGTGCCATCCGAGAATTCGGGGGGGGCTATGGCTACACCTTC. Translation gives CAIREFGGGYGYTF. V and J are TRBV10-3 and TRBJ1-2, with D perhaps matching TRBD1 (5 bases). Trimming pared 8 bases from V and 4 bases from J, leaving 17 bases between. CDR3 length: 14 amino acids. The germline gives CDR1 ENHRY, CDR2 SYGVKD.

A note on this clone: The sample holds other DNA sequences that translate to the same CDR3. The chain carries TRBV2 and TRBJ2-7; D is possibly TRBD2 (5 bases). Germline V lookup: CDR1 SNHLY, CDR2 FYNNEI. Trimming took off 6 bases at V and 7 bases at J, with 10 bases between the two ends. The CDR3 has 11 residues. The CDR3 here is CASSLTGEQYF. The CDR3, as DNA: TGTGCCAGCAGCCTGACGGGGGAGCAGTACTTC.

This clone showed up just once. The chain employs TRBV30 and TRBJ1-1, with 7 bases identical to TRBD1. The CDR3 is 15 residues long. Germline CDR1 GTSNPN, CDR2 SVGIG (reference sequence). Unmatched junction bases numbered 13, after V lost 3 bases and J lost 6 bases. The CDR3 nucleotides read TGTGCCTGGAGGGGACCAGGGGGACCGCTCGCTGAAGCTTTCTTT. Amino acids: CAWRGPGGPLAEAFF.

The V call is TRBV29-1, the J call TRBJ1-1, with D unclear. The V end was cut by 4 bases, the J end by 1 base, with 10 bases between. CDR3 length: 13 amino acids. Per the germline V gene, CDR1 is SQVTM and CDR2 is ANQGSEA. The CDR3 DNA reads TGCAGCGTTGCGCCGACTGGGAACACTGAAGCTTTCTTT. Protein sequence: CSVAPTGNTEAFF.

The V gene is TRBV7-3, the J gene TRBJ2-7; a possible D gene is TRBD1 (6 bases). The V end lost 6 bases, the J end lost 4 bases, and 13 bases lay between the germline ends. The length of the CDR3 is 13 residues. Germline V CDR1 and CDR2: SGHTA, FQGTGA. CDR3 nucleotides: TGTGCCAGCAGTAGACAGGAAAATTACGAGCAGTACTTC. This codes for CASSRQENYEQYF.

The chain is built from TRBV11-2 and TRBJ2-7; D is possibly TRBD1 (6 bases). The germline gives CDR1 SGHAT, CDR2 FQNNGV. The CDR3 is made up of 13 amino acids. Trimming removed 3 bases from V and 5 bases from J, with 11 bases in between. CDR3 DNA: TGTGCCAGCAGCTTTACAGGGTCCAACGAGCAGTACTTC. This gives the protein CASSFTGSNEQYF.

The V gene is TRBV3-1 (or the pseudogene TRBV3-2), the J gene TRBJ2-1, with D maybe TRBD1 (5 bases). Per the germline V gene, CDR1 is LGHDT and CDR2 is YNNKEL (reference sequence). CDR3 length equals 15 residues. V lost 4 bases to trimming and J lost 3 bases, with 13 bases between them. The CDR3 loop reads CASSPRTSYYNEQFF. CDR3 coding DNA: TGTGCCAGCAGCCCTCGGACATCCTACTACAATGAGCAGTTCTTC.

The CDR3 DNA reads TGCAGCGTGACACAGGGAATTAACTATGGCTACACCTTC. Residues: CSVTQGINYGYTF. V gene TRBV29-1 combines with J gene TRBJ1-2; weak D call: TRBD1 (6 bases). The CDR3 consists of 13 residues. The germline V gene has CDR1 SQVTM and CDR2 ANQGSEA. V lost 6 bases and J 1 base, leaving 12 bases between the germline ends.

The chain combines TRBV30 with TRBJ1-2; D may be TRBD1 (6 bases). There are 12 residues in the CDR3. The germline V and J ends were trimmed by 0 bases and 8 bases, with 10 bases remaining between them. Germline CDR1 GTSNPN, CDR2 SVGIG (reference sequence). The CDR3 sequence: CAWSVQGWGYTF. CDR3 DNA: TGTGCCTGGAGTGTACAGGGATGGGGCTACACCTTC.

The chain links TRBV9 to TRBJ2-3; TRBD2 matches at 9 bases. V lost 0 bases to trimming and J lost 0 bases; unmatched junction nucleotides: 5. The CDR3 covers 17 residues. Germline values: CDR1 SGDLS, CDR2 YYNGEE. The CDR3 is CASSVVPSGTSTDTQYF. The CDR3 DNA is TGTGCCAGCAGCGTAGTTCCTAGCGGGACTAGCACAGATACGCAGTATTTT. Using reference TRBV9 and TRBJ2-3 for the parts outside the CDR3, the full variable domain is DSGVTQTPKHLITATGQRVTLRCSPRSGDLSVYWYQQSLDQGLQFLIQYYNGEERAKGNILERFSAQQFPDLHSELNLSSLELGDSALYFCASSVVPSGTSTDTQYFGPGTRLTVL.

The rearrangement joins TRBV27 to TRBJ1-1; TRBD1 is a possible D gene (5 bases). The germline V gene has CDR1 MNHEY and CDR2 SMNVEV (reference sequence). V lost 3 bases and J 3 bases, leaving 11 bases between the germline ends. The CDR3 has 14 amino acids. CDR3 sequence reads: CASSFGGGDTEAFF. The CDR3 DNA reads as TGTGCCAGCAGTTTCGGGGGAGGGGACACTGAAGCTTTCTTT.

The V call is TRBV7-9, the J call TRBJ1-2; 7 bases are a match to TRBD1. Germline lookup yields CDR1 SEHNR and CDR2 FQNEAQ (reference sequence). Trimming cost V 5 bases and J 6 bases; bases outside gene matches: 6. The CDR3 covers 13 residues. Written as DNA, the CDR3 is TGTGCCAGCAGCCGACCACAGGGGAATGGCTACACCTTC. Translating it yields CASSRPQGNGYTF. The complete variable domain, with remaining parts taken from reference TRBV7-9 and TRBJ1-2, reads DTGVSQNPRHKITKRGQNVTFRCDPISEHNRLYWYRQTLGQGPEFLTYFQNEAQLEKSRLLSDRFSAERPKGSFSTLEIQRTEQGDSAMYLCASSRPQGNGYTFGSGTRLTVV.

The chain joins TRBV3-1 (or the pseudogene TRBV3-2) to TRBJ1-1; D perhaps matches TRBD1 (6 bases). This CDR3 has 13 residues. Germline V gene data show CDR1 as LGHDT and CDR2 as YNNKEL (reference sequence). V lost 7 bases to trimming and J lost 5 bases, with 14 bases between them. The CDR3 sequence: CASNWGPETEAFF. The CDR3 region has the DNA TGTGCCAGCAACTGGGGGCCGGAGACTGAAGCTTTCTTT.

This chain uses TRBV19 with TRBJ1-5; D remains unclear. The germline V and J ends were trimmed by 6 bases and 3 bases, with 15 bases remaining between them. The CDR3 covers 15 residues. Germline assignment: CDR1 LNHDA and CDR2 SQIVND (reference sequence). CDR3 DNA: TGTGCCAGTAGGCTGATTGGTGTCTACAATCAGCCCCAGCATTTT. This gives the protein CASRLIGVYNQPQHF. Full variable domain (rest looked up from reference TRBV19 and TRBJ1-5): DGGITQSPKYLFRKEGQNVTLSCEQNLNHDAMYWYRQDPGQGLRLIYYSQIVNDFQKGDIAEGYSVSREKKESFPLTVTSAQKNPTAFYLCASRLIGVYNQPQHFGDGTRLSIL.

The gene calls are TRBV2 and TRBJ2-4; 12 nucleotides align to TRBD2. This CDR3 is built from 17 residues. Germline lookup yields CDR1 SNHLY and CDR2 FYNNEI. Trimming removed 6 bases from V and 3 bases from J; junction bases left unmatched: 9. CDR3 residues: CASSATSGRSLKNIQYF. CDR3 in DNA: TGTGCCAGCAGCGCGACTAGCGGGAGATCTCTCAAAAACATTCAGTACTTC.

A few counts support this clone. The chain joins TRBV7-3 to TRBJ2-1; 7 bases are shared with TRBD2. This CDR3 has 16 amino acids. The germline V gene encodes CDR1 SGHTA and CDR2 FQGTGA. V lost 5 bases, J lost 0 bases, and 7 bases stayed unmatched. The chain's CDR3 is CASSGEAGISYNEQFF. CDR3 coding DNA: TGTGCCAGCAGCGGGGAAGCGGGGATCTCCTACAATGAGCAGTTCTTC.

The chain recombines TRBV24-1 with TRBJ2-1; 9 bases map to TRBD2. This CDR3 comprises 16 residues. The germline gives CDR1 KGHDR, CDR2 SFDVKD. The ends lost 3 bases at V and 5 bases at J; junction bases unmatched: 7. Written as DNA, the CDR3 is TGTGCCACCAGTGATAGCAGCGGGAGGAGTCACAATGAGCAGTTCTTC. It is translated as CATSDSSGRSHNEQFF.